This T cell receptor (beta chain) is drawn from a study of shared clonotypes between healthy human individuals. Profiled with immunoSEQ multiplex PCR; TCRdb holds only in-frame clones, not every one. The sample carries roughly 1,500,000 clones, 95% to 99% recorded once. V shed 5 bases, J shed 1 base, and the junction held 6 bases outside the gene matches. The CDR3 is made up of 16 amino acids. CDR1 is SEHNR and CDR2 is FQNEAQ in the germline V gene (reference sequence). This TCR was sampled from a man between 25 and 39 years old in good health. The J gene is TRBJ2-1, the V gene TRBV7-9, with 9 bases aligning to TRBD1. Sequencing was performed on naive CD4+ T cells sorted from blood. Subset noted: CD45RA+ positively selected. CDR3 sequence (DNA): TGTGCCAGCAGCACGGGACAGGGCGCTTCCTACAATGAGCAGTTCTTC. It codes for CASSTGQGASYNEQFF.